This TCR beta chain is from a study of cytomegalovirus exposure and HLA in healthy donors. Study details: Early on, a data release was issued that held some 91 million unique TCRs from HLA-typed donors. Overall study results and limits: Reports state that TCR beta sequences accurately predicted most subjects' HLA-A and HLA-B alleles.

V lost 1 base and J lost 12, with 7 bases in between. The CDR3 contains 10 residues. Germline values: CDR1 DFQATT, CDR2 SNEGSKA (reference sequence). The PCR contained 60 Vbeta and 13 Jbeta primers. Clones were read by immunoSEQ multiplex PCR, and TCRdb kept only the in-frame ones, dropping some. The table records roughly 100,000 clones, roughly two thirds of them present only once. This clone has more than one count but fewer than ten. As yet, its antigen is unknown. The chain has TRBV20-1 and TRBJ2-1; D remains ambiguous. Material: PBMCs. The receptor was derived from a man younger than 40 in good health and CMV-seronegative. This CDR3 is CSARGGRQFF. CDR3 bases: TGCAGTGCTAGAGGCGGCCGGCAGTTCTTC.